This TCR beta chain was identified in a study of blood T cell repertoires in COVID-19. The overall study: In each case, the material was cDNA or gDNA derived from T cells, B-cell-depleted T cells, or PBMCs.

The CDR3 contains 16 residues. Trimming pared 2 bases from V and 6 bases from J, leaving 16 bases between. Per the germline V gene, CDR1 is MNHEY and CDR2 is SVGAGI. Sequenced by immunoSEQ multiplex PCR; TCRdb stores in-frame clones only, minus some. Found here are fewer than 110,000 clones, approximately 89% of them singletons; the top ten hold around a tenth. The sequencing sample was made of peripheral blood. The chain is built from TRBV6-5 and TRBJ2-2, with a weak D call TRBD1 (5 bases). The receptor's source is a woman in her 30s with acute or convalescent COVID-19. CDR3 sequence (DNA): TGTGCCAGCAGTTACGAGAGGCAGGGAAGGGCCGGGGAGCTGTTTTTT. Translating gives CASSYERQGRAGELFF.